This T cell receptor beta chain comes out of a study of T cell responses to AZD1222 COVID-19 vaccine. At the level of the study: Second-dose intervals near 4 or 12 weeks were combined. Whole-study results and caveats: Sampling captured repertoires only after the peak T cell response.

CDR1 LNHDA and CDR2 SQIVND come from the germline V gene (reference sequence). V gave up 1 base and J gave up 1 base, with 7 bases separating them. The CDR3 sequence is 14 residues long. In regard to this clone: Its cognate antigen is unknown.

Profiled with immunoSEQ multiplex PCR; TCRdb holds only in-frame clones, not every one. The data contain around 90,000 clones, about 88% of them singletons. The genes are TRBV19 and TRBJ1-1; D gene unclear. This TCR derives from an adult in good health. The sequences come from peripheral blood, collected on day 0 of AZD1222 vaccination. The chain's CDR3 is CASSIVHKNTEAFF. CDR3 bases: TGTGCCAGTAGTATAGTACATAAGAACACTGAAGCTTTCTTT.